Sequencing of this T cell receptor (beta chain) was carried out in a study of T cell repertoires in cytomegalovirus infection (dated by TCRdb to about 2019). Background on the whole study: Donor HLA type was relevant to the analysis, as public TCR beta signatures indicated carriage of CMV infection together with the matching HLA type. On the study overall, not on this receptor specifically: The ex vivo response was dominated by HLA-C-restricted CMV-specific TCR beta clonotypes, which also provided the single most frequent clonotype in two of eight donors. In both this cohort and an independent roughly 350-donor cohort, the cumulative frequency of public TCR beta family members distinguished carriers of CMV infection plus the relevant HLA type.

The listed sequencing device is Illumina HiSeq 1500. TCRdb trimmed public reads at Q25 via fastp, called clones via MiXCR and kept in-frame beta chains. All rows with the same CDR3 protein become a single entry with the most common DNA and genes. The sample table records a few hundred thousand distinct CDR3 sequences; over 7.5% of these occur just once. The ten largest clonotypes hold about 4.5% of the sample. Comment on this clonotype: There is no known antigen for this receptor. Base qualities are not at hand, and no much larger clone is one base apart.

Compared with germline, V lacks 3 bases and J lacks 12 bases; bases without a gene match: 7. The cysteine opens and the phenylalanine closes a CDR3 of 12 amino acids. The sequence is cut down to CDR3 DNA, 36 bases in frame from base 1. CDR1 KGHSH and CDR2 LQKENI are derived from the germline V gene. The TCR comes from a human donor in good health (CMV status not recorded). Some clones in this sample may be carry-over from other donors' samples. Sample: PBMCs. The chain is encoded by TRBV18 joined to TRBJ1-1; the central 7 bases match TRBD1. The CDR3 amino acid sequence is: CASSPETGRSFF. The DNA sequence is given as TGTGCCAGCTCACCTGAGACAGGGCGGTCTTTCTTT.